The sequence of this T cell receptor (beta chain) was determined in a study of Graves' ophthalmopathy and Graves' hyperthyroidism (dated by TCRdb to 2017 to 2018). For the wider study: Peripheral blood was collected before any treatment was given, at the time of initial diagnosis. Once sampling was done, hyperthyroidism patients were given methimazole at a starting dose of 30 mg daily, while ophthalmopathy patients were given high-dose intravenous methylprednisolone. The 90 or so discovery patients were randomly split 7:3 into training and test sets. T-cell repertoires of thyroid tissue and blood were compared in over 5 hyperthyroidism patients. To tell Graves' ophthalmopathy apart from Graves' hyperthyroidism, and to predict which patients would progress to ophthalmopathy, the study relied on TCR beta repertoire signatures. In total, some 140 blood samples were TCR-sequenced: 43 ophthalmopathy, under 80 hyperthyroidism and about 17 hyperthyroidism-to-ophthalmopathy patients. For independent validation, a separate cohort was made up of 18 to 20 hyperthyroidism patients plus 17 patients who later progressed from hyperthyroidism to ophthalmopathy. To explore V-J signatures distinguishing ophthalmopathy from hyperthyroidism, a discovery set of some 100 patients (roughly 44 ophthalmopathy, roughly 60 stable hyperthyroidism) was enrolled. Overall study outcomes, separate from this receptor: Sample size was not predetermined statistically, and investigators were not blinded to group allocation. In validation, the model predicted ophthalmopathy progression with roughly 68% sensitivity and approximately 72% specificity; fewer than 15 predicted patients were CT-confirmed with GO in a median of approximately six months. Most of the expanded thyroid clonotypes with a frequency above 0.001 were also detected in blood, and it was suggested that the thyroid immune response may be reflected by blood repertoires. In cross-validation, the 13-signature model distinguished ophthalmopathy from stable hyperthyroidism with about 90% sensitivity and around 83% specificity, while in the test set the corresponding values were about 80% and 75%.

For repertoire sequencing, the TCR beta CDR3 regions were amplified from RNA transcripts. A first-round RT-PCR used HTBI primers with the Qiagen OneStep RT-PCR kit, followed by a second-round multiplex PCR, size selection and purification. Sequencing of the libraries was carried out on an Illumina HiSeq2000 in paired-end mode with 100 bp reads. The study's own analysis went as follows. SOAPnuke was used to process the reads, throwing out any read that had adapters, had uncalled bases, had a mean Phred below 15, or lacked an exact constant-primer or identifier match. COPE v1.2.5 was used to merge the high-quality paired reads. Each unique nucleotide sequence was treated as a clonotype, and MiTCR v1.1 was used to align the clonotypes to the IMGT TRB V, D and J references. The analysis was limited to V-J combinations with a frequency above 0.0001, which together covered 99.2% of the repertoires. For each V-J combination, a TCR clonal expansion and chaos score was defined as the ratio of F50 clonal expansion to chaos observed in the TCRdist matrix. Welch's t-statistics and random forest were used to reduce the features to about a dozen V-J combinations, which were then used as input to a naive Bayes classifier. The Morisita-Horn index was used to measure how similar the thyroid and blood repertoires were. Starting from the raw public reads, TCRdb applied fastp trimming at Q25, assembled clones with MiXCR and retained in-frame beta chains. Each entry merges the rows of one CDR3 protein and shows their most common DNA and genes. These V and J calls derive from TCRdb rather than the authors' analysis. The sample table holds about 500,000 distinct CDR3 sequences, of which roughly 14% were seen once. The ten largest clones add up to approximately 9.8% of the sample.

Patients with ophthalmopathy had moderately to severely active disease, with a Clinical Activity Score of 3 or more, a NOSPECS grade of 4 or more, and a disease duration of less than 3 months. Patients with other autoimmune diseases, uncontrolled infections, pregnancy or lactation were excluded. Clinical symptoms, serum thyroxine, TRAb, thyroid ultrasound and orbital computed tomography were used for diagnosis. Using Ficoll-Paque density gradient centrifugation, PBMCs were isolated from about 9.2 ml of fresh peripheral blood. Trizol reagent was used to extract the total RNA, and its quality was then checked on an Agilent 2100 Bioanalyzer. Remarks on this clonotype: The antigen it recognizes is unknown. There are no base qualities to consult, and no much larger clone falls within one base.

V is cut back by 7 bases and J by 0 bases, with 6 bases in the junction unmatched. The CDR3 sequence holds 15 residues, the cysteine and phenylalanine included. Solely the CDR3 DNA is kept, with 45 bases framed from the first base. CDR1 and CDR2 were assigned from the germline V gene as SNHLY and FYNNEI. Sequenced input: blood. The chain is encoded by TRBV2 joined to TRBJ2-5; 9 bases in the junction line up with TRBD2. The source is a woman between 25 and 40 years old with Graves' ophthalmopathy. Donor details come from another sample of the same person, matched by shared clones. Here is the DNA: TGTGCCAGCAAAGGGCTAGCGGGGAACCAAGAGACCCAGTACTTC. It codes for CASKGLAGNQETQYF. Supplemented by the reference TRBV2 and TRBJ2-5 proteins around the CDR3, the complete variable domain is EPEVTQTPSHQVTQMGQEVILRCVPISNHLYFYWYRQILGQKVEFLVSFYNNEISEKSEIFDDQFSVERPDGSNFTLKIRSTKLEDSAMYFCASKGLAGNQETQYFGPGTRLLVL.